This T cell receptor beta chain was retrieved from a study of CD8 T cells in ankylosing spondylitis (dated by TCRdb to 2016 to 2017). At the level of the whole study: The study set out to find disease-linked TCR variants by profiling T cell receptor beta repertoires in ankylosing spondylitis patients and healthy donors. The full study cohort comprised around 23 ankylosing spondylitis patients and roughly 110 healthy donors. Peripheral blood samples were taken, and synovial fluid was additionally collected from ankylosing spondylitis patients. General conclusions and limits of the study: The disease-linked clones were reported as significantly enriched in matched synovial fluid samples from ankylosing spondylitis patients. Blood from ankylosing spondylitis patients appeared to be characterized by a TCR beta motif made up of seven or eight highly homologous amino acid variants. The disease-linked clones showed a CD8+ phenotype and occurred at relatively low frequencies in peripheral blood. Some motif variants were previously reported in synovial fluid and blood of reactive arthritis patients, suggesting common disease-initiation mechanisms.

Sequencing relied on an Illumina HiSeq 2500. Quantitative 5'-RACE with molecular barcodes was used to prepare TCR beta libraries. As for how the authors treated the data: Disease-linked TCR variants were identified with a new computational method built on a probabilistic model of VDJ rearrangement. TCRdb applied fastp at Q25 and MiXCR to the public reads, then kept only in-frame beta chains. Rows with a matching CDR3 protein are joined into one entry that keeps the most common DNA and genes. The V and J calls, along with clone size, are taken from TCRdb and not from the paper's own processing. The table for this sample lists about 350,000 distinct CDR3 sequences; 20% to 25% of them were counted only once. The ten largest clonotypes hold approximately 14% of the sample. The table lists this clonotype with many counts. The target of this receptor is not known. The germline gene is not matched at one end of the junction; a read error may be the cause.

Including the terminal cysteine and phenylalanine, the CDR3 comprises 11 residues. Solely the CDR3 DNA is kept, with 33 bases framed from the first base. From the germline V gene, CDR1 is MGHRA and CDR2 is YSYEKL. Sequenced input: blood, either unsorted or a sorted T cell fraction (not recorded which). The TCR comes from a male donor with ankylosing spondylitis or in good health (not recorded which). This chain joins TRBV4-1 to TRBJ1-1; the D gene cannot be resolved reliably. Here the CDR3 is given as CASSQGTEAFF. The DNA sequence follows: TGTGCCAGCAGCCAAGGCACTGAAGCTTTCTTT.